A selection of T cell receptor beta chains follows, all from one sample in a study of T cell repertoires in cytomegalovirus infection. TCRdb reprocessed the reads via MiXCR and lists one record per CDR3 protein. The data show roughly 990,000 distinct CDR3 sequences, roughly 31% seen once. Antigens for these TCRs are unknown. Sequenced here: cultured CD8+ T cells from PBMCs, sampled from culture after CMV antigen stimulation. The receptors stem from a human donor in good health (CMV status not recorded). Some clones in this sample may be carry-over from other donors' samples. Each CDR3 is given without its conserved first and last residue. A D gene is named only where the DNA matches it firmly. Size is omitted from some rows. Given values are once, few, many or a class for expanded clones.

clone size	J gene	D gene	V gene	CDR3 protein
-	TRBJ2-2	TRBD1	TRBV2	ASKGQLTGELF
-	TRBJ2-3	-	TRBV5-5	ASSLQQTLSYTQY
-	TRBJ2-1	-	TRBV12-3/TRBV12-4	ASSLALGDEQF
many	TRBJ1-1	-	TRBV7-2	ASSYRSTEAF
-	TRBJ1-2	-	TRBV13	ASSGELRYGYT
-	TRBJ1-1	-	TRBV27	ANSLSGRVNTEAF
-	TRBJ2-3	TRBD2	TRBV4-1	ASSQGLGRGLSDTQY
once	TRBJ2-3	-	TRBV7-9	ASSTTSLSTDTQY
-	TRBJ2-3	TRBD1	TRBV4-1	ASSQEGITGGIDTQY
few	TRBJ1-1	TRBD1	TRBV14	ASPGGTGAEDTEAF
few	TRBJ2-1	-	TRBV27	ASSFSGGAVEQF
few	TRBJ1-2	TRBD1	TRBV27	ASSLTSDRAGNYGYT
-	TRBJ2-7	-	TRBV7-8	ASSSNPEQY
-	TRBJ1-2	TRBD1	TRBV2	ASSEQGQGFGYT
-	TRBJ2-5	-	TRBV4-2	ASSSQLQETQY
-	TRBJ2-1	TRBD2	TRBV7-6	ASNFPSGGGYNEQF
-	TRBJ1-1	-	TRBV19	ASSGRAVEAF
few	TRBJ1-4	TRBD1	TRBV7-3	ASSLTGDLNEKLF
-	TRBJ1-5	TRBD1	TRBV19	ASNRDRGIGNQPQH
-	TRBJ2-7	-	TRBV27	ASSLGPPYEQY
-	TRBJ1-5	-	TRBV7-6	ASSSEGQPQH
-	TRBJ2-1	TRBD1	TRBV19	ASSSYRGFYNEQF
few	TRBJ1-6	-	TRBV6-5	ASSYSVPITSSYNSPLH
-	TRBJ2-1	TRBD1	TRBV19	ASRPGQGIPREDYNEQF
-	TRBJ1-1	-	TRBV19	ASSIVDSLNTEAF
-	TRBJ2-1	-	TRBV27	ASGLPGRINNEQF
many	TRBJ1-1	TRBD1	TRBV7-2	ASSLAGRGTEAF
few	TRBJ2-3	-	TRBV6-6	ASRSSSGFYTDTQY
few	TRBJ2-6	-	TRBV12-3/TRBV12-4	ASAPDSGANVLT
-	TRBJ2-2	TRBD2	TRBV29-1	SVDASGGLNTGELF